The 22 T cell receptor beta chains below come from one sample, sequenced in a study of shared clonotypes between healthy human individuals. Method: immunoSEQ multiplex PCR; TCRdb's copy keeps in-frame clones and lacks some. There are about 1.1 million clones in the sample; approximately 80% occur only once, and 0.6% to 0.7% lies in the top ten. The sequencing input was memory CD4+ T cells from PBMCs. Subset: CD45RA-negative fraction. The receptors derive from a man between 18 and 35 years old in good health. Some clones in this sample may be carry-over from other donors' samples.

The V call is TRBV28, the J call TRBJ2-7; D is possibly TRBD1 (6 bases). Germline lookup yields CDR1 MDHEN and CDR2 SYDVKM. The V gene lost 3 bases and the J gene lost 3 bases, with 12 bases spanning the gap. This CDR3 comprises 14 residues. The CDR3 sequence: CASSLGRGLYEQYF. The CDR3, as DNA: TGTGCCAGCAGTTTGGGCAGGGGCCTCTACGAGCAGTACTTC. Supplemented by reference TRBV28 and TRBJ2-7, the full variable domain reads DVKVTQSSRYLVKRTGEKVFLECVQDMDHENMFWYRQDPGLGLRLIYFSYDVKMKEKGDIPEGYSVSREKKERFSLILESASTNQTSMYLCASSLGRGLYEQYFGPGTRLTVT.

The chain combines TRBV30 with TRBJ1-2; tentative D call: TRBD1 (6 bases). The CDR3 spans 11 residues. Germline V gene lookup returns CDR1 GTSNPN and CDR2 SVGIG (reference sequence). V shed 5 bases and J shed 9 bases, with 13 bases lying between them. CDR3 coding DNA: TGTGCCTGGGCAGGGGTTTCGAGCTACACCTTC. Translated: CAWAGVSSYTF.

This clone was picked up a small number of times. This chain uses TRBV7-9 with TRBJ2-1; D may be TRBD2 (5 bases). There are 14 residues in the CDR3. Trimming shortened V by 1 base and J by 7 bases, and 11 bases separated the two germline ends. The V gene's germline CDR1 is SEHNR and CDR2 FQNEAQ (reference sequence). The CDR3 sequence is CASSLELVQNEQFF. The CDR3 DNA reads TGTGCCAGCAGCTTAGAACTAGTGCAGAATGAGCAGTTCTTC. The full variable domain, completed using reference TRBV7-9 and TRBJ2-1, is DTGVSQNPRHKITKRGQNVTFRCDPISEHNRLYWYRQTLGQGPEFLTYFQNEAQLEKSRLLSDRFSAERPKGSFSTLEIQRTEQGDSAMYLCASSLELVQNEQFFGPGTRLTVL.

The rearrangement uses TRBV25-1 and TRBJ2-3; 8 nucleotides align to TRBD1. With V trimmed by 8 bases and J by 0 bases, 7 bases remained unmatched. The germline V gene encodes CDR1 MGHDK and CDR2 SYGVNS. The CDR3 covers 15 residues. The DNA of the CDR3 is TGTGCCAGCCATCCGGGACAGGCTAGCACAGATACGCAGTATTTT. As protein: CASHPGQASTDTQYF.

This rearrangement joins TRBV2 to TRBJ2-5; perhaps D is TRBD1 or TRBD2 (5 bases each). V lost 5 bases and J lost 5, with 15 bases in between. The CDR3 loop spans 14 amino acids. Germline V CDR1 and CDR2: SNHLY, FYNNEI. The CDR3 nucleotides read TGTGCCAGCAGTTGGGGGTTGAGTACGGAGACCCAGTACTTC. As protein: CASSWGLSTETQYF. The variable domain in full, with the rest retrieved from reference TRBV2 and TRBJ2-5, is EPEVTQTPSHQVTQMGQEVILRCVPISNHLYFYWYRQILGQKVEFLVSFYNNEISEKSEIFDDQFSVERPDGSNFTLKIRSTKLEDSAMYFCASSWGLSTETQYFGPGTRLLVL.

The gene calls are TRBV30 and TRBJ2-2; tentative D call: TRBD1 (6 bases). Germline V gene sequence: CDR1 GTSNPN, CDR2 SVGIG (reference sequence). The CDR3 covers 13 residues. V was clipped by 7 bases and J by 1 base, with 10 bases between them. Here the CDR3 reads CASRTVNTGELFF. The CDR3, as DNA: TGTGCCTCCCGGACAGTGAACACCGGGGAGCTGTTTTTT. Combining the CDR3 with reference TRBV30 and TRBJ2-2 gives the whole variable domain SQTIHQWPATLVQPVGSPLSLECTVEGTSNPNLYWYRQAAGRGLQLLFYSVGIGQISSEVPQNLSASRPQDRQFILSSKKLLLSDSGFYLCASRTVNTGELFFGEGSRLTVL.

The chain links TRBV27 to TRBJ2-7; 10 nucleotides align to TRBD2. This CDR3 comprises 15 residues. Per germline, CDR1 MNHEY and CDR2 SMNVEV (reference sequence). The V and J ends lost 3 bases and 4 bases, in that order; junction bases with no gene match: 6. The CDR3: CASSFFLAGVYEQYF. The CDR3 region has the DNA TGTGCCAGCAGTTTCTTCCTAGCGGGAGTGTACGAGCAGTACTTC.

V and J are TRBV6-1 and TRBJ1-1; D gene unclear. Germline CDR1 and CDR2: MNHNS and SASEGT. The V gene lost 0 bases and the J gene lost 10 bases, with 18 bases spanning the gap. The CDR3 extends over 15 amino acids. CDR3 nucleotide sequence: TGTGCCAGCAGTGAAGCGCTTCGGTCAGCGGGAGGAGCTTTCTTT. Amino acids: CASSEALRSAGGAFF.

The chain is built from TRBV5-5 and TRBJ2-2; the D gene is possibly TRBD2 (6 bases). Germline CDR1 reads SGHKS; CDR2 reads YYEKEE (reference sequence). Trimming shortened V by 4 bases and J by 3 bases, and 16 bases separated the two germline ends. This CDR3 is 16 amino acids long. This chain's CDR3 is CASSRRWGGDTGELFF. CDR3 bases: TGTGCCAGCAGCCGTCGTTGGGGAGGTGACACCGGGGAGCTGTTTTTT.

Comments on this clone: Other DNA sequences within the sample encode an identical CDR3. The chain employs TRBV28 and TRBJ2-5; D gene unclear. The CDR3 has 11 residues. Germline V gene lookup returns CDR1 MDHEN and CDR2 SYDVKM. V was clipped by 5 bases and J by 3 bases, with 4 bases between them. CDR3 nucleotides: TGTGCCAGCAGTCCTGAAGAGACCCAGTACTTC. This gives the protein CASSPEETQYF.

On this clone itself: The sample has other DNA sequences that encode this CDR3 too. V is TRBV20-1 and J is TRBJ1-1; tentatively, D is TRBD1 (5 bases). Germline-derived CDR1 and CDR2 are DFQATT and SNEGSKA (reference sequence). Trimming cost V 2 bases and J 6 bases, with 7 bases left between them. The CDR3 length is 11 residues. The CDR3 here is CSARRGAEAFF. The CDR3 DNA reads TGCAGTGCTAGACGAGGGGCTGAAGCTTTCTTT.

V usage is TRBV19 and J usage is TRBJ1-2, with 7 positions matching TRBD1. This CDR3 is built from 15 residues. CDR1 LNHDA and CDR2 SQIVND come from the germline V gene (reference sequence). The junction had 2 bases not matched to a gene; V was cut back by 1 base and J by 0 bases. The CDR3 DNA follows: TGTGCCAGTAGTATAGTCGGGACAGCTAACTATGGCTACACCTTC. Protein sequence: CASSIVGTANYGYTF.

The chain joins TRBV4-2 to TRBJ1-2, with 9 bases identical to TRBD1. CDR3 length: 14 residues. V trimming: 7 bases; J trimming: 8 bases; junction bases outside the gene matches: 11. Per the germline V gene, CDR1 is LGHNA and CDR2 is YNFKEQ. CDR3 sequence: CASTPGPTGGGYTF. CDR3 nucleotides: TGTGCCAGCACTCCCGGGCCAACAGGGGGCGGCTACACCTTC.

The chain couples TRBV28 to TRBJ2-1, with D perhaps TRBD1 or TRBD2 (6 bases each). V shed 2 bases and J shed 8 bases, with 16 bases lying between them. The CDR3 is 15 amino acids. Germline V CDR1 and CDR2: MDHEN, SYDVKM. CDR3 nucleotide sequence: TGTGCCAGCAGTTTAAACAGGGTCGGGGGCGATGAGCAGTTCTTC. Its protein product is CASSLNRVGGDEQFF.

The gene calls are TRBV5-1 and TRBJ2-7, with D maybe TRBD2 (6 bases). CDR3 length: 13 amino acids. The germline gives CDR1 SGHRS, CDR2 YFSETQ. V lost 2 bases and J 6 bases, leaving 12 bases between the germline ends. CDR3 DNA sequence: TGCGCCAGCAGCTTCGGGGGATCGGTCGAGCAGTACTTC. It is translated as CASSFGGSVEQYF.

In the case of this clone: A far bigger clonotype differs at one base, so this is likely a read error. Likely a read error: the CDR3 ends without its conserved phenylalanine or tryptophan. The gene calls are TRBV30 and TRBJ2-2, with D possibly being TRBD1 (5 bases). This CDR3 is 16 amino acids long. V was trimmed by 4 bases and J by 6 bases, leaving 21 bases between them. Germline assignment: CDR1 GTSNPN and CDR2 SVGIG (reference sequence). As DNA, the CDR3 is TGTGCCTGGACTCGAGGACACCAGGCCGTCGCCGGGGAGCTGTTTCTT. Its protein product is CAWTRGHQAVAGELFL.

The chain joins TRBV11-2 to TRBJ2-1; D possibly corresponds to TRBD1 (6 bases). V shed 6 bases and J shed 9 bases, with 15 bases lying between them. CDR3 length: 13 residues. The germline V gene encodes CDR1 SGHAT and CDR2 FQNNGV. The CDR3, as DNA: TGTGCCAGCAGTTTCAACAGGGATGGTGAGCAGTTCTTC. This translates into CASSFNRDGEQFF.

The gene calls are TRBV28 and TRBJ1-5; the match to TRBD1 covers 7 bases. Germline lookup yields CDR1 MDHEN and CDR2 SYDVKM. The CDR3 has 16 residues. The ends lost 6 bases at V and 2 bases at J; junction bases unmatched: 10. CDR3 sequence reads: CASSYNRGVGNQPQHF. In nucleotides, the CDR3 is TGTGCCAGCAGCTATAACAGGGGAGTCGGCAATCAGCCCCAGCATTTT.

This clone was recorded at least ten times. The CDR3 reads CASSSSGGGYEQYF. As DNA, the CDR3 is TGTGCCAGCAGCTCCTCAGGGGGCGGGTACGAGCAGTACTTC. The chain carries TRBV7-3 and TRBJ2-7; TRBD1 matches 8 bases. Trimming at V came to 4 bases and at J to 4 bases, leaving 6 bases not matched to a gene. The germline V gene encodes CDR1 SGHTA and CDR2 FQGTGA. The CDR3 totals 14 residues. Full variable domain (rest looked up from reference TRBV7-3 and TRBJ2-7): GAGVSQTPSNKVTEKGKYVELRCDPISGHTALYWYRQSLGQGPEFLIYFQGTGAADDSGLPNDRFFAVRPEGSVSTLKIQRTERGDSAVYLCASSSSGGGYEQYFGPGTRLTVT.

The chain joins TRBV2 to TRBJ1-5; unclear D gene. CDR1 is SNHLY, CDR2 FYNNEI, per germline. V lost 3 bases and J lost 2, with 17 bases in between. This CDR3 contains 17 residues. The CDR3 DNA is TGTGCCAGCAGTGAGGAGTGCCGGGTAATCTGCAATCAGCCCCAGCATTTT. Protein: CASSEECRVICNQPQHF.

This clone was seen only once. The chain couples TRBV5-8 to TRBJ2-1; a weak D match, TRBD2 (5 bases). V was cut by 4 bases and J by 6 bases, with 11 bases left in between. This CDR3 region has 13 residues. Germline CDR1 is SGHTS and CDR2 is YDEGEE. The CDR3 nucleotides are TGTGCCAGCAGCACTTACGAGGGCAATGAGCAGTTCTTC. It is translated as CASSTYEGNEQFF.

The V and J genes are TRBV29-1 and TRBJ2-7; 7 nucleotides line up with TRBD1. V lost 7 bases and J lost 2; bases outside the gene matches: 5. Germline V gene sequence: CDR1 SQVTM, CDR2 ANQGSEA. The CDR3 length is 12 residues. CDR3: CSGGQSTYEQYF. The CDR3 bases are TGCAGCGGGGGACAGTCTACCTACGAGCAGTACTTC.